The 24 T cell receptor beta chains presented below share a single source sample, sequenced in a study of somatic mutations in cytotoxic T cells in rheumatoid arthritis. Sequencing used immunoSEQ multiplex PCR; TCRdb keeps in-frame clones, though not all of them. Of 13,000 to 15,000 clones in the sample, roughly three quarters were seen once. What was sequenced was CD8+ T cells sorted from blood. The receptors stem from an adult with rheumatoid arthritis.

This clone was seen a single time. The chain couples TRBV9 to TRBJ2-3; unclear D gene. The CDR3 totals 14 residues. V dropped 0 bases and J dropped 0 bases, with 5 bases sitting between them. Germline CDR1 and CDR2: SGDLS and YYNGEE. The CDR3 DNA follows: TGTGCCAGCAGCGTAGGATCTAGCACAGATACGCAGTATTTT. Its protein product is CASSVGSSTDTQYF.

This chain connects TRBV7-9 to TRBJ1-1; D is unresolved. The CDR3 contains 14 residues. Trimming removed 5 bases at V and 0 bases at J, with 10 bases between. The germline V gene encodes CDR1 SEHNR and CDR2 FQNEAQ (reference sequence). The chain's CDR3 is CASSQSEMNTEAFF. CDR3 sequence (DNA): TGTGCCAGCAGCCAATCGGAGATGAACACTGAAGCTTTCTTT.

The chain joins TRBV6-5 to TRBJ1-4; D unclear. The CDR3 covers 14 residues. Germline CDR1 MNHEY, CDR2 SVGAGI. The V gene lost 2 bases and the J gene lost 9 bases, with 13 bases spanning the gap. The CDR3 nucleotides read TGTGCCAGCAGTTACGAATTAGGAGGAAAAAAACTGTTTTTT. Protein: CASSYELGGKKLFF.

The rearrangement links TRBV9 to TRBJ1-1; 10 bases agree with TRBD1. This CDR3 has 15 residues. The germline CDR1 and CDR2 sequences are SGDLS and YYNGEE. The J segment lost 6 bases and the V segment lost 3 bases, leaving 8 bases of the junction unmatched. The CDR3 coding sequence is TGTGCCAGCAGCGCCCGACCGGACAGGGGGGCTGAAGCTTTCTTT. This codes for CASSARPDRGAEAFF. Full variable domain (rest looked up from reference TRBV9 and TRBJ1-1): DSGVTQTPKHLITATGQRVTLRCSPRSGDLSVYWYQQSLDQGLQFLIQYYNGEERAKGNILERFSAQQFPDLHSELNLSSLELGDSALYFCASSARPDRGAEAFFGQGTRLTVV.

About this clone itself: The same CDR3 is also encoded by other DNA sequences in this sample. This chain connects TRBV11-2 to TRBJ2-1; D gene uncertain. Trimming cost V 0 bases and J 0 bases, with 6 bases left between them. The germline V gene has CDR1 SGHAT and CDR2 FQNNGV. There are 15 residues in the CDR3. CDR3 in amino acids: CASSLDLSSYNEQFF. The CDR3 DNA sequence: TGTGCCAGCAGCTTAGACTTGAGCTCCTACAATGAGCAGTTCTTC.

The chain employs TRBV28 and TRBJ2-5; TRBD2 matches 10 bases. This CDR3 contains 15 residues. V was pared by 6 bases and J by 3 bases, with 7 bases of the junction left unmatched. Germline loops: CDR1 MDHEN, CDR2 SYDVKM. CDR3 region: CASRNWLAGEETQYF. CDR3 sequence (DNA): TGTGCCAGCAGGAACTGGCTAGCGGGGGAAGAGACCCAGTACTTC.

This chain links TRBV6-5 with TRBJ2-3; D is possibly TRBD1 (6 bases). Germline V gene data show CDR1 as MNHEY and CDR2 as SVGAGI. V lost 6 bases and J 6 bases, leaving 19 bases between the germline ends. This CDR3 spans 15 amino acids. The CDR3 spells CASSHLGQRGDTQYF. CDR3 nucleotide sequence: TGTGCCAGCAGCCACCTAGGACAGAGGGGGGATACGCAGTATTTT.

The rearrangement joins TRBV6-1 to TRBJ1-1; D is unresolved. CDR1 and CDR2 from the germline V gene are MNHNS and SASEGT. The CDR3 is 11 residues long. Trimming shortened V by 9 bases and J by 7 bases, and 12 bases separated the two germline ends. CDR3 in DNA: TGTGCCAGTCTGGGCGGGGTTGAAGCTTTCTTT. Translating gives CASLGGVEAFF.

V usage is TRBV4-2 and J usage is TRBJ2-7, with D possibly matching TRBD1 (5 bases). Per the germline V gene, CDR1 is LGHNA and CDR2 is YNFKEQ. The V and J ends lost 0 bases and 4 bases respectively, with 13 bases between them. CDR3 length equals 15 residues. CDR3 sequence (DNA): TGTGCCAGCAGCCAAGATACGTCGAGACAGTACGAGCAGTACTTC. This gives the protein CASSQDTSRQYEQYF.

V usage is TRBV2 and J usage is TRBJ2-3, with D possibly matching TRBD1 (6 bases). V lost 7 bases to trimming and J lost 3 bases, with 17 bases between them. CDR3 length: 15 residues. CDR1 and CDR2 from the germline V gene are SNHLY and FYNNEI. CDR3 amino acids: CASIPQQGLTDTQYF. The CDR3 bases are TGTGCCAGCATTCCCCAACAGGGCCTTACAGATACGCAGTATTTT.

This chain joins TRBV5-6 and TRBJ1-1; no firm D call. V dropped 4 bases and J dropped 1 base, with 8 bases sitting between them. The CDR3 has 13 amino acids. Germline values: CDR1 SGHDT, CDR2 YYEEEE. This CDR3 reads CASSLTWNTEAFF. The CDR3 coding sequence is TGTGCCAGCAGCCTGACGTGGAACACTGAAGCTTTCTTT. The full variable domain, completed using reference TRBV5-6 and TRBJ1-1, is DAGVTQSPTHLIKTRGQQVTLRCSPKSGHDTVSWYQQALGQGPQFIFQYYEEEERQRGNFPDRFSGHQFPNYSSELNVNALLLGDSALYLCASSLTWNTEAFFGQGTRLTVV.

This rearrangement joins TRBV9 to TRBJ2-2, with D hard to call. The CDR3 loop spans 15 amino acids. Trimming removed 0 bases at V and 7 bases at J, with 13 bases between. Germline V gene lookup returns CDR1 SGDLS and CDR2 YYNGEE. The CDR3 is CASSVVGPSSGELFF. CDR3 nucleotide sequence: TGTGCCAGCAGCGTAGTTGGGCCAAGCAGCGGGGAGCTGTTTTTT.

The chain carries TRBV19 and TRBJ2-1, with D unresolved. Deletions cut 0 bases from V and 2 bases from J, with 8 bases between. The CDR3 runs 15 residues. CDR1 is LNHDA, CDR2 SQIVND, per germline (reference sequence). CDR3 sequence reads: CASSIDHGPYNEQFF. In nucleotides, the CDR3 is TGTGCCAGTAGTATAGATCACGGACCCTACAATGAGCAGTTCTTC.

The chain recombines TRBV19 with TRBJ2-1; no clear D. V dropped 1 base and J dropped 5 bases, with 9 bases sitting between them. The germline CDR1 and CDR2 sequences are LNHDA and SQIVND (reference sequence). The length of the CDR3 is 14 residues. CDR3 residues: CASSIVSLNNEQFF. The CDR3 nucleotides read TGTGCCAGTAGTATAGTATCCTTAAACAATGAGCAGTTCTTC. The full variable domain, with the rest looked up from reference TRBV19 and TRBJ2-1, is DGGITQSPKYLFRKEGQNVTLSCEQNLNHDAMYWYRQDPGQGLRLIYYSQIVNDFQKGDIAEGYSVSREKKESFPLTVTSAQKNPTAFYLCASSIVSLNNEQFFGPGTRLTVL.

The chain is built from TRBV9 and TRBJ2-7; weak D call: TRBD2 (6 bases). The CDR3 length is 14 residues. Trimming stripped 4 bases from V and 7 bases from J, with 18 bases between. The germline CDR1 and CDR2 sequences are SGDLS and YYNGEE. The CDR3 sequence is CASSQGWTGDEQYF. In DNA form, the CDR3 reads TGTGCCAGCAGCCAGGGCTGGACGGGGGATGAGCAGTACTTC.

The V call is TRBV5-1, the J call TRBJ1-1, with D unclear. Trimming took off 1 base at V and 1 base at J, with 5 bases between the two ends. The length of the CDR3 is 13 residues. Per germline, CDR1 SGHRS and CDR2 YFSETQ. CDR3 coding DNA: TGCGCCAGCAGCTTGCGTACGAACACTGAAGCTTTCTTT. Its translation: CASSLRTNTEAFF.

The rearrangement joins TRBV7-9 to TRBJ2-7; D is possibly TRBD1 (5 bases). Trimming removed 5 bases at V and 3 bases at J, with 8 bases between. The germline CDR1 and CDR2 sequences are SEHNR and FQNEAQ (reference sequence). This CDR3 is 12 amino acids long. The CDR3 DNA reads TGTGCCAGCAGCATCGACAGCTACGAGCAGTACTTC. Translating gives CASSIDSYEQYF.

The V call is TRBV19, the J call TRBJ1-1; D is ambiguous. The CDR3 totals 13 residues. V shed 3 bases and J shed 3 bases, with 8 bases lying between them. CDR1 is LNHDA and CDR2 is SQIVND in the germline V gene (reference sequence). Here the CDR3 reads CASSIEPDTEAFF. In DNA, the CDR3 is TGTGCCAGTAGTATCGAGCCCGACACTGAAGCTTTCTTT.

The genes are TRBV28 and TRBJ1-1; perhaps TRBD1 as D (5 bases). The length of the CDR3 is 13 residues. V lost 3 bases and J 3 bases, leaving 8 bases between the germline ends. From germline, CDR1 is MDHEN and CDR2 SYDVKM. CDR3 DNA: TGTGCCAGCAGTTTGGTCAGGGACACTGAAGCTTTCTTT. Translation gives CASSLVRDTEAFF.

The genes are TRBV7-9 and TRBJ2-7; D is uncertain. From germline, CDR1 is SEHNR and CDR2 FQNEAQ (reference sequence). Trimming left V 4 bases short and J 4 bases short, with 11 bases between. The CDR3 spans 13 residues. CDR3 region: CASSSFNSYEQYF. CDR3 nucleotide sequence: TGTGCCAGCAGCTCGTTTAATTCTTACGAGCAGTACTTC.

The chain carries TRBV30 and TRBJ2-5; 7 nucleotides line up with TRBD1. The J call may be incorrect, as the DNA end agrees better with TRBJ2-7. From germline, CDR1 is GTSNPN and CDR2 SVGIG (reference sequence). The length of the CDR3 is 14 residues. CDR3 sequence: CAWRGQPSSYEQYF. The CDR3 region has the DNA TGTGCCTGGAGGGGACAGCCGAGCTCCTACGAGCAGTACTTC.

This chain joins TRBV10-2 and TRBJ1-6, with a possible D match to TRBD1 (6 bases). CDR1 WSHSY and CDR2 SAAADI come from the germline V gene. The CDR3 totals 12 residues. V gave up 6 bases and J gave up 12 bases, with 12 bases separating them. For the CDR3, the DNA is TGCGCCAGCAGCCTGGGGGCTCAACCCCTCCACTTT. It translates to CASSLGAQPLHF.

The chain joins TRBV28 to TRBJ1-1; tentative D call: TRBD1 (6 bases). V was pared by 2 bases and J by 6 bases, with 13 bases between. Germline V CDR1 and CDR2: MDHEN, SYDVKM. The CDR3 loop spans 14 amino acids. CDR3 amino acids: CASSLVTQGPEAFF. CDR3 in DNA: TGTGCCAGCAGTTTAGTAACCCAGGGGCCTGAAGCTTTCTTT.

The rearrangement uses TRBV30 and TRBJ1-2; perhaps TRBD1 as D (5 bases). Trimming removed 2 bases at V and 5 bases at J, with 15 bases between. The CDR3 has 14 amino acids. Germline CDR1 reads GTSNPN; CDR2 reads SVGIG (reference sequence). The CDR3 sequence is CAWSWGRTTYGYTF. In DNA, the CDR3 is TGTGCCTGGAGTTGGGGCAGGACCACTTATGGCTACACCTTC.